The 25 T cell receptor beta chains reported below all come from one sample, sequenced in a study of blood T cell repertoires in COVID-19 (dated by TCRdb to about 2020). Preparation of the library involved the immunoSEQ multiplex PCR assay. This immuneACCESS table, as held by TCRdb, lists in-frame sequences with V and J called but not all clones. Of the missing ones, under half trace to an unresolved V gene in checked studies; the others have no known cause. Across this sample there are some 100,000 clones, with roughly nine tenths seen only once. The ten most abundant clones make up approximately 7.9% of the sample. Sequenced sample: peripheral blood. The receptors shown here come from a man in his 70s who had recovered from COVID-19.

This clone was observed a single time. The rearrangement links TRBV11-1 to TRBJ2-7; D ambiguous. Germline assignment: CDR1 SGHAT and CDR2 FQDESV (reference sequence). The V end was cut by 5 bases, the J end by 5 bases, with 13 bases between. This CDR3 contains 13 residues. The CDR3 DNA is TGTGCCAGCAGCCCCCGGGTTTTGGACGAGCAGTACTTC. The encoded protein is CASSPRVLDEQYF.

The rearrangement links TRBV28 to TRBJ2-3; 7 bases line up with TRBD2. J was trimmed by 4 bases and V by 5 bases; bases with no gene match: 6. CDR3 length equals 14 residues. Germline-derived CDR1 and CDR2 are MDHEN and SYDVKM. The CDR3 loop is CASSRLGRADTQYF. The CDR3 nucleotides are TGTGCCAGCAGTCGCCTGGGGAGGGCAGATACGCAGTATTTT. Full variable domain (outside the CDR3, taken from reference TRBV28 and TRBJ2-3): DVKVTQSSRYLVKRTGEKVFLECVQDMDHENMFWYRQDPGLGLRLIYFSYDVKMKEKGDIPEGYSVSREKKERFSLILESASTNQTSMYLCASSRLGRADTQYFGPGTRLTVL.

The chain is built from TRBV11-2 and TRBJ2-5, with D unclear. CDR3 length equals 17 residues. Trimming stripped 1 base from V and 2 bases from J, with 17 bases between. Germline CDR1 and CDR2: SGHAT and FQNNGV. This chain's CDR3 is CASSLGSLPGPQETQYF. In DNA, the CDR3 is TGTGCCAGCAGCTTAGGATCGCTGCCAGGCCCACAAGAGACCCAGTACTTC.

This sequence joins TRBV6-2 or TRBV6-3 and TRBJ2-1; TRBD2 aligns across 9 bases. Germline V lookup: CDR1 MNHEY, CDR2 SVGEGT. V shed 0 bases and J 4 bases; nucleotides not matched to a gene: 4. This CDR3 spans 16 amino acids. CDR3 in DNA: TGTGCCAGCAGTTACTCTAGCGGGAGTTCTTACAATGAGCAGTTCTTC. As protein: CASSYSSGSSYNEQFF.

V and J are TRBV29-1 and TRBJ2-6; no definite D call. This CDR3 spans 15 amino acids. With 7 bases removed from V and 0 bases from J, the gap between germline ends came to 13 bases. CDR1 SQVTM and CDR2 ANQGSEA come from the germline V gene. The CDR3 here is CSATEWSSGANVLTF. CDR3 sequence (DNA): TGCAGCGCGACGGAATGGAGCTCTGGGGCCAACGTCCTGACTTTC.

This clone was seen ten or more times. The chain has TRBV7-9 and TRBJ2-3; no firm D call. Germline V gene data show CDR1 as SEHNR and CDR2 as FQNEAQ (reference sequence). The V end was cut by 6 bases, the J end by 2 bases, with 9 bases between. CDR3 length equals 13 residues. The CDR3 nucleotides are TGTGCCAGCAGGAAGGAGCACACAGATACGCAGTATTTT. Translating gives CASRKEHTDTQYF.

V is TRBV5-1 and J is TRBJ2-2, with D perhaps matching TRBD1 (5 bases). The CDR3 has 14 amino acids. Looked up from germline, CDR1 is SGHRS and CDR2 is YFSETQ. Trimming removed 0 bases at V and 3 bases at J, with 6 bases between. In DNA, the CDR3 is TGCGCCAGCAGCTTGGGACAGTACACCGGGGAGCTGTTTTTT. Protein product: CASSLGQYTGELFF.

As DNA, the CDR3 is TGCGCCAGCAGCTTAGGTGACAGGGGGATCGAAGAGACCCAGTACTTC. Its translation: CASSLGDRGIEETQYF. The chain has TRBV5-1 and TRBJ2-5, with TRBD1 matching over 9 bases. The CDR3 sequence is 16 residues long. Unmatched junction bases numbered 8, after V lost 2 bases and J lost 3 bases. CDR1 SGHRS and CDR2 YFSETQ come from the germline V gene.

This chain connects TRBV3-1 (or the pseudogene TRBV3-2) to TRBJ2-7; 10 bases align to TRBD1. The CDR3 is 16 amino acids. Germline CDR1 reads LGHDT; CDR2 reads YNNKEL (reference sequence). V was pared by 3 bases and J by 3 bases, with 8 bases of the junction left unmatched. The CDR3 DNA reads TGTGCCAGCAGCCACTTAGGACAGGGGGAGAACTACGAGCAGTACTTC. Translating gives CASSHLGQGENYEQYF.

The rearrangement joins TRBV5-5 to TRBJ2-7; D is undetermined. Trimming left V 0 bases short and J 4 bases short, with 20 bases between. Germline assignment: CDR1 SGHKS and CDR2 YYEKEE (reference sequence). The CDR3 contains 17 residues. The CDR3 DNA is TGTGCCAGCAGCTTGGCGATTCTGGCCGAAGATTCATACGAGCAGTACTTC. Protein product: CASSLAILAEDSYEQYF.

CDR3: CASSPLGRYEQYF. The CDR3 region has the DNA TGTGCCAGCAGCCCCCTGGGCCGTTACGAGCAGTACTTC. J is TRBJ2-7 and V is TRBV5-6; D gene uncertain. Per the germline V gene, CDR1 is SGHDT and CDR2 is YYEEEE. CDR3 length equals 13 residues. The V and J ends lost 4 bases and 4 bases respectively, with 12 bases between them.

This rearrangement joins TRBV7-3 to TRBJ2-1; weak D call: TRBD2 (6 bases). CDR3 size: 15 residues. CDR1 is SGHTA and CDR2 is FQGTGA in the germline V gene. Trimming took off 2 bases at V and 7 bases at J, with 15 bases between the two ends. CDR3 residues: CASSLASTSLNEQFF. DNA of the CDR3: TGTGCCAGCAGCTTAGCTAGTACTAGCTTAAATGAGCAGTTCTTC.

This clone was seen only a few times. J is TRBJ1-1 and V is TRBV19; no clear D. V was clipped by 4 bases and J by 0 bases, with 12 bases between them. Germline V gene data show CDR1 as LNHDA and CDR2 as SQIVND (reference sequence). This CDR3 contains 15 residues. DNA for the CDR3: TGTGCCAGTAGTAGGGCAGCTCTTATGAACACTGAAGCTTTCTTT. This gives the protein CASSRAALMNTEAFF.

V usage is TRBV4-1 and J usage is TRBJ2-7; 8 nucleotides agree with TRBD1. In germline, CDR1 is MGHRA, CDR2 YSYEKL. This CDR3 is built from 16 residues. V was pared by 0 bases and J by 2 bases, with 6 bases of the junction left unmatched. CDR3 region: CASSQDVGQGTYEQYF. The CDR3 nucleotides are TGCGCCAGCAGCCAAGATGTCGGACAGGGAACCTACGAGCAGTACTTC.

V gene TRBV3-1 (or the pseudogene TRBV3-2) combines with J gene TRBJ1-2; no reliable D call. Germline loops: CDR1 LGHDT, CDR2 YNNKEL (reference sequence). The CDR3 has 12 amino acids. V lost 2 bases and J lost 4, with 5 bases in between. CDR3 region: CASSQWAYGYTF. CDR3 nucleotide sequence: TGTGCCAGCAGCCAATGGGCCTATGGCTACACCTTC.

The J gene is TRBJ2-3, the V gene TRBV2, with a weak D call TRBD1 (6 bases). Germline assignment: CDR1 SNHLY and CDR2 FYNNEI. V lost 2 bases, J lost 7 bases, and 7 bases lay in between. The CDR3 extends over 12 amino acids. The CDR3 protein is CASSERGNTQYF. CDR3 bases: TGTGCCAGCAGTGAAAGGGGGAATACGCAGTATTTT.

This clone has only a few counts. The CDR3 DNA sequence: TGTGCCAGCAGTGAAACGGATTCACCCCTCCACTTT. Translated: CASSETDSPLHF. The rearrangement joins TRBV2 to TRBJ1-6; D unresolved. CDR1 is SNHLY, CDR2 FYNNEI, per germline. Trimming took off 2 bases at V and 8 bases at J, with 4 bases between the two ends. This CDR3 spans 12 amino acids.

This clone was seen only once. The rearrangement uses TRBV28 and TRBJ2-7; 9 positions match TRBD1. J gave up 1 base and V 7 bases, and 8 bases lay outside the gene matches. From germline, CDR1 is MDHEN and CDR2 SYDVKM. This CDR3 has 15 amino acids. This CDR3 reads CASTGPGTGSYEQYF. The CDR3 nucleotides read TGTGCCAGCACCGGCCCCGGGACAGGGTCCTACGAGCAGTACTTC.

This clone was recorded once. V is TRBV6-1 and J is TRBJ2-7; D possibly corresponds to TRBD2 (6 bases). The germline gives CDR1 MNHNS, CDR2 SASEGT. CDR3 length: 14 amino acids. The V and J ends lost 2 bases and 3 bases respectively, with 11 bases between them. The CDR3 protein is CASSEPRGNYEQYF. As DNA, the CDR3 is TGTGCCAGCAGTGAACCCCGGGGGAACTACGAGCAGTACTTC.

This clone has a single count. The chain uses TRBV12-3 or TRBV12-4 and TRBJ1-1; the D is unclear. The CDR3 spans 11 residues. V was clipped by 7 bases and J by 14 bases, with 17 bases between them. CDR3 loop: CASTPGVGLFF. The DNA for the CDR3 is TGTGCCAGCACCCCCGGGGTTGGGTTGTTCTTT.

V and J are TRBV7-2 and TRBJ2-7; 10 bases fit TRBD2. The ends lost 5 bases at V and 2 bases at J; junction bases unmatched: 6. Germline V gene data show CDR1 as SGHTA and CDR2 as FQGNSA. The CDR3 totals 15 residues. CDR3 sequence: CASSRLAGDPYEQYF. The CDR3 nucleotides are TGTGCCAGCAGCCGGCTAGCGGGGGATCCCTACGAGCAGTACTTC.

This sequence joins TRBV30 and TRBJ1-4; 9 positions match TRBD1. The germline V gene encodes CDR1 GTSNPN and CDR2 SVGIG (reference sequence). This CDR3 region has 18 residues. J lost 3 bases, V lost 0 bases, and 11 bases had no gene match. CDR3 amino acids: CAWSVRSNRGQPNEKLFF. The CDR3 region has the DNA TGTGCCTGGAGTGTACGATCGAACAGGGGGCAACCTAATGAAAAACTGTTTTTT.

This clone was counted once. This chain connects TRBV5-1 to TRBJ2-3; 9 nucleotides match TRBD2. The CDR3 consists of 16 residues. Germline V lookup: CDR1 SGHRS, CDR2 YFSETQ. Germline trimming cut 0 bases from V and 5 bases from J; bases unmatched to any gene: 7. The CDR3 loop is CASSLDAGGPGDTQYF. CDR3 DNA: TGCGCCAGCAGCTTGGACGCGGGAGGGCCGGGAGATACGCAGTATTTT.

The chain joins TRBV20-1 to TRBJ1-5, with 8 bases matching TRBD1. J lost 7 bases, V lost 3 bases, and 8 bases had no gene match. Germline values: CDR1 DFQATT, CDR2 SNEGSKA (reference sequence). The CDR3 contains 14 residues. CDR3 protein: CSASRETGEQPQHF. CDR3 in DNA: TGCAGTGCTAGTCGGGAGACAGGGGAGCAGCCCCAGCATTTT.

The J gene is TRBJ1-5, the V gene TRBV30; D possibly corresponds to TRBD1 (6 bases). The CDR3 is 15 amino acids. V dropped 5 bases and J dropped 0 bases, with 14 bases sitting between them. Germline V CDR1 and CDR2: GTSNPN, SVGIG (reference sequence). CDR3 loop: CAWGQGGTSNQPQHF. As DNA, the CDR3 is TGTGCCTGGGGTCAAGGGGGAACTAGCAATCAGCCCCAGCATTTT.